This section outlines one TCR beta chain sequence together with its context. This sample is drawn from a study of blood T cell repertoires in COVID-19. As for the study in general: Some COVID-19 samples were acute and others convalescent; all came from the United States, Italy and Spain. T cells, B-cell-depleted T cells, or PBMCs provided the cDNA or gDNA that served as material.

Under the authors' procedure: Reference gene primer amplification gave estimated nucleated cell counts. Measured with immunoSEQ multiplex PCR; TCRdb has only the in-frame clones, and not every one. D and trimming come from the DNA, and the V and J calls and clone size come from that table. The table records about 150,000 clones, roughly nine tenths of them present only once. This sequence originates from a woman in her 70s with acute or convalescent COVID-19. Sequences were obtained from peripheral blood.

DNA of the CDR3: TGTGCCAGCAGCCAGCGGGGAGATCTTGGAAACACCATATATTTT. It codes for CASSQRGDLGNTIYF. The chain uses TRBV6-5 and TRBJ1-3; D uncertain. Germline V CDR1 and CDR2: MNHEY, SVGAGI. The CDR3 extends over 15 amino acids. V shed 6 bases and J shed 3 bases, with 15 bases lying between them.